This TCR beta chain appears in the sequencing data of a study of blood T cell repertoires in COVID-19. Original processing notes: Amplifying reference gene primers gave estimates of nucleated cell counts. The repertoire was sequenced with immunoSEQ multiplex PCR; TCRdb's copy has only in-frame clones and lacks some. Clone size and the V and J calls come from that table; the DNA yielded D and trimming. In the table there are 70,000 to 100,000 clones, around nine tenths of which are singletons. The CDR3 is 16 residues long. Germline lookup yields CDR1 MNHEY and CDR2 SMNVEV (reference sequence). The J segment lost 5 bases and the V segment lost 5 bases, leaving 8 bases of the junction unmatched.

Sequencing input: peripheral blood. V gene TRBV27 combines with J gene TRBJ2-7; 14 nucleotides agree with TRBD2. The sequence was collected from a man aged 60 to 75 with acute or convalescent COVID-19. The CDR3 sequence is CASSPRLAGGLHEQYF. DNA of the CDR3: TGTGCCAGCAGTCCCCGACTAGCGGGAGGGCTCCACGAGCAGTACTTC.